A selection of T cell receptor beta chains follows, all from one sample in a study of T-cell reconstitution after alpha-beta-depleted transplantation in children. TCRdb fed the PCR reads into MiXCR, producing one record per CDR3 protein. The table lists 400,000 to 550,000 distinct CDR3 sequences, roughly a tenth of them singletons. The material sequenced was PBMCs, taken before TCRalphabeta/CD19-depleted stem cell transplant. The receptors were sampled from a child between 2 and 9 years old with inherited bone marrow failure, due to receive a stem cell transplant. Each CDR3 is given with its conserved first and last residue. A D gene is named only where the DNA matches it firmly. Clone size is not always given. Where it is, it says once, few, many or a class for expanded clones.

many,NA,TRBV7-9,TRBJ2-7,CASSSGPDYEQYF,TGTGCCAGCAGCTCCGGACCGGACTACGAGCAGTACTTC
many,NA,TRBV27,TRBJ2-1,CASSPITGNEQFF,TGTGCCAGCAGTCCGATAACAGGCAATGAGCAGTTCTTC
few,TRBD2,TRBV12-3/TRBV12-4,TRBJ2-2,CASSLTTSGSFTGELFF,TGTGCCAGCAGCCTAACGACTAGCGGGAGCTTCACCGGGGAGCTGTTTTTT
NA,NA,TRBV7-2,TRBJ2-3,CASSLDGSLSTDTQYF,TGTGCCAGCAGCTTAGATGGGTCACTAAGCACAGATACGCAGTATTTT
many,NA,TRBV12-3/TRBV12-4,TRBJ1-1,CASSFTGGGTEAFF,TGTGCCAGCAGTTTTACCGGGGGCGGCACTGAAGCTTTCTTT
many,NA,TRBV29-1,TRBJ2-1,CSVEDREGIDEQFF,TGCAGCGTTGAAGACAGGGAAGGTATCGATGAGCAGTTCTTC
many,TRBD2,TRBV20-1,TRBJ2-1,CSARDWTSGINEQFF,TGCAGTGCTAGAGATTGGACTAGCGGAATCAATGAGCAGTTCTTC
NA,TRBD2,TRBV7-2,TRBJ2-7,CASSSGPGREGYEQYF,TGTGCCAGCAGCTCCGGACCCGGGCGGGAGGGCTACGAGCAGTACTTC
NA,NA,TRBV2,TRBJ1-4,CASSREEATNEKLFF,TGTGCCAGCAGTCGGGAGGAGGCAACTAATGAAAAACTGTTTTTT
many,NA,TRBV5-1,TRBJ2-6,CASSLVWVSGANVLTF,TGCGCCAGCAGCTTGGTCTGGGTCTCTGGGGCCAACGTCCTGACTTTC
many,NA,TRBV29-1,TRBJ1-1,CSVVRSPVMNTEAFF,TGCAGCGTTGTTCGATCTCCGGTAATGAACACTGAAGCTTTCTTT
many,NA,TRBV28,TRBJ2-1,CASNEGMEYNEQFF,TGTGCCAGCAACGAGGGAATGGAGTACAATGAGCAGTTCTTC
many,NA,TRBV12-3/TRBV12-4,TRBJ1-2,CASSSPDYGYTF,TGTGCCAGCAGTTCTCCGGACTATGGCTACACCTTC
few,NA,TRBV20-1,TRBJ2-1,CSARDGGEIEQFF,TGCAGTGCTAGAGATGGAGGGGAAATTGAGCAGTTCTTC
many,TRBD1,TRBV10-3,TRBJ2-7,CAISEGQEKYEQYF,TGTGCCATCAGTGAAGGACAGGAAAAATACGAGCAGTACTTC
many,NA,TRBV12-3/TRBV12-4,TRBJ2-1,CASSLPGHLEGVF,TGTGCCAGCAGTTTGCCGGGACACCTCGAAGGGGTCTTC
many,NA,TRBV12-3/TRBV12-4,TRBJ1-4,CASRGAREKLFF,TGTGCCAGCAGGGGGGCTCGAGAAAAACTGTTTTTT